This passage covers 2 T cell receptor beta chains from one sample sequenced in a study of T cell responses to AZD1222 COVID-19 vaccine. Repertoires were generated with immunoSEQ multiplex PCR, while TCRdb's copy carries only in-frame clones and drops some. The table records more than 150,000 clones, 80% to 90% of them present only once. This specimen consisted of peripheral blood, obtained on day 0 of AZD1222 vaccination. All receptors come from an adult in good health.

The chain carries TRBV3-1 (or the pseudogene TRBV3-2) and TRBJ2-1; no reliable D call. V gave up 3 bases and J gave up 7 bases, with 13 bases separating them. Germline loops: CDR1 LGHDT, CDR2 YNNKEL (reference sequence). CDR3 size: 14 residues. CDR3 in amino acids: CASSHGQSWNEQFF. The CDR3 region has the DNA TGTGCCAGCAGCCACGGGCAGTCGTGGAATGAGCAGTTCTTC.

J is TRBJ1-2 and V is TRBV3-1 (or the pseudogene TRBV3-2); 9 bases agree with TRBD1. Germline V CDR1 and CDR2: LGHDT, YNNKEL (reference sequence). The trim removed 4 bases at V and 5 bases at J, leaving 5 bases unmatched. CDR3 size: 14 residues. CDR3 DNA: TGTGCCAGCAGCCTACAGGGGGCGAGGTATGGCTACACCTTC. Translation gives CASSLQGARYGYTF.